This T cell receptor (beta chain) was identified during a study of T-cell reconstitution after alpha-beta-depleted transplantation in children. Germline CDR1 and CDR2: ENHRY and SYGVKD. V was shortened by 6 bases and J by 6 bases, with 8 bases between the two germline ends. This CDR3 has 12 amino acids. Whole-study findings and limits: Surviving recipient cells, namely T cells and thymic progenitors, were the source of high day-60 TCRbeta diversity in some patients.

This clonotype showed up just once. Antigen unknown. Preparation of the TCRbeta library was carried out with unique molecular identifiers. TCRdb called the PCR reads again in MiXCR, with one record for every CDR3 protein. Here the sample spans hundreds of thousands of distinct CDR3 sequences, 13% being singletons. The chain couples TRBV10-3 to TRBJ2-2, with TRBD2 as a possible D gene (5 bases). The source was PBMCs, collected before TCRalphabeta/CD19-depleted stem cell transplant. The clonotype originates from a girl aged 2 to 10 with congenital amegakaryocytic thrombocytopenia, due to receive a stem cell transplant. The CDR3 is CAIRVASGELFF. CDR3 bases: TGTGCCATCAGGGTAGCGTCCGGGGAGCTGTTTTTT.